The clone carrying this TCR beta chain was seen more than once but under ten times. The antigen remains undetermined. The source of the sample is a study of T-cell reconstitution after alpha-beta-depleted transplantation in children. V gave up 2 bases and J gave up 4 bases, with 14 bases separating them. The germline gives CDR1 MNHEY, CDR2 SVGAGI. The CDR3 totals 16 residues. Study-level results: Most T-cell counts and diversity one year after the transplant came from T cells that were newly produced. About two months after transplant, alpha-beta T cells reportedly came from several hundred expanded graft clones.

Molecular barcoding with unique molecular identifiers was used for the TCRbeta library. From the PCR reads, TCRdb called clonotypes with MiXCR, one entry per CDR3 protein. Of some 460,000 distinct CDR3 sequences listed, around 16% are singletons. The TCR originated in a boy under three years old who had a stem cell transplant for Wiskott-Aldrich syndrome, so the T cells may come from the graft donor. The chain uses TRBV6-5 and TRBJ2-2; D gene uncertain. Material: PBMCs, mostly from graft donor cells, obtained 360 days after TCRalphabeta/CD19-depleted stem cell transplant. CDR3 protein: CASSYSLPGTTGELFF. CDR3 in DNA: TGTGCCAGCAGTTACAGTCTTCCGGGTACCACCGGGGAGCTGTTTTTT.